This T cell receptor (beta chain) was profiled in a study of early T cells in non-severe SARS-CoV-2 infection. Study as a whole: With bulk RNA from unsorted whole blood as input, sequencing yielded unpaired chains.

cDNA molecules, individually, were tagged with unique molecular identifiers. In TCRdb, the 5' RACE reads were re-called with MiXCR into one record per CDR3 protein. The sample lists approximately 35,000 distinct CDR3 sequences, under 6% occurring once. Comments on this clonotype: Its target is unknown.

Germline-derived CDR1 and CDR2 are SGHRS and YFSETQ. Trimming removed 4 bases from V and 4 bases from J; junction bases left unmatched: 1. This CDR3 has 13 amino acids. Study results and limitations: VDJdb matching favored anti-spike CD8 responses, missing private and CD4 specificities.

The receptor's source is an adult who was a healthcare worker with PCR-confirmed SARS-CoV-2 infection or an uninfected control (not recorded which). The gene calls are TRBV5-1 and TRBJ1-3; 8 bases agree with TRBD1. Sequencing was performed on whole blood. For the CDR3, the DNA is TGCGCCAGCAGCCAGGGGGCGGGAAACACCATATATTTT. Its translation: CASSQGAGNTIYF.